This T cell receptor (beta chain) was recorded in a study of cytomegalovirus exposure and HLA in healthy donors. Generated by immunoSEQ multiplex PCR, the TCRdb table keeps only in-frame clones and is missing some. The table has about 200,000 clones, 75% to 85% seen once. This CDR3 is built from 15 residues. The germline gives CDR1 SGHAT, CDR2 FQDESV (reference sequence). Trimming took 3 bases from V and 0 from J, leaving 11 bases between them. Material for sequencing was PBMCs. The V call is TRBV11-1, the J call TRBJ1-1; D possibly corresponds to TRBD1 (5 bases). This receptor was identified in a woman aged 25 to 39 in good health and CMV-seropositive. CDR3 in DNA: TGTGCCAGCAGCTTCCCTGGGACTTTGAACACTGAAGCTTTCTTT. Translating it yields CASSFPGTLNTEAFF.